This passage covers 29 T cell receptor beta chains from one sample sequenced in a study of cytomegalovirus exposure and HLA in healthy donors. The table came from immunoSEQ multiplex PCR; TCRdb's copy has only in-frame clones and leaves some out. This table holds 150,000 or so clones, about 87% found once. The sample consisted of PBMCs. All receptors come from a woman aged 25 to 39 in good health and CMV-seronegative.

Written as DNA, the CDR3 is TGTGCCAGAAGTTTCCGGGGGAATGAGCAGTTCTTC. Its protein product is CARSFRGNEQFF. This chain uses TRBV5-3 with TRBJ2-1; D perhaps matches TRBD2 (6 bases). Being an ORF, TRBV5-3 has a function that is uncertain. Between the trimmed V and J ends, which lost 5 bases and 7 bases, there was a span of 10 bases. CDR3 length: 12 amino acids.

This clone was recorded a few times. The chain couples TRBV27 to TRBJ1-2; weak D call: TRBD1 (6 bases). Germline CDR1 reads MNHEY; CDR2 reads SMNVEV (reference sequence). Trimming removed 8 bases from V and 4 bases from J, with 14 bases in between. The CDR3 runs to 13 residues. The CDR3 here is CASWGGSLYGYTF. CDR3 sequence (DNA): TGTGCCAGCTGGGGGGGCAGCCTCTATGGCTACACCTTC.

This clone was seen once. The chain combines TRBV29-1 with TRBJ2-7, with TRBD1 matching 9 bases. Germline trimming cut 3 bases from V and 5 bases from J; bases unmatched to any gene: 11. The CDR3 has 15 residues. CDR1 and CDR2 from the germline V gene are SQVTM and ANQGSEA. DNA for the CDR3: TGCAGCGTTGAGGCATTCGGGACAGGGACCGACGAGCAGTACTTC. Residues: CSVEAFGTGTDEQYF.

This sequence joins TRBV6-1 and TRBJ2-7; possible D gene TRBD1, 5 bases. Between the trimmed V and J ends, which lost 3 bases and 2 bases, there was a span of 14 bases. This CDR3 contains 15 residues. Per germline, CDR1 MNHNS and CDR2 SASEGT. As DNA, the CDR3 is TGTGCCAGCAGTGACGCAGGCAGGGTGGCCTACGAGCAGTACTTC. Translation gives CASSDAGRVAYEQYF.

This clone was seen only a few times. The chain couples TRBV7-2 to TRBJ2-7; TRBD1 matches 7 bases. This CDR3 is built from 14 residues. Looked up from germline, CDR1 is SGHTA and CDR2 is FQGNSA. Trimming at V came to 5 bases and at J to 0 bases, leaving 4 bases not matched to a gene. The CDR3 region has the DNA TGTGCCAGCAGCGTACAGGGGCCCTCCTACGAGCAGTACTTC. Its protein product is CASSVQGPSYEQYF.

Regarding this clone: This specimen includes other DNA sequences encoding the same CDR3. The CDR3 DNA reads as TGCGCCAGCAGCCAAGGATCGGGGGAGCAGTACTTC. Translation: CASSQGSGEQYF. The chain has TRBV4-1 and TRBJ2-7, with a weak D call TRBD2 (5 bases). Per the germline V gene, CDR1 is MGHRA and CDR2 is YSYEKL. The CDR3 has 12 residues. Trimming stripped 1 base from V and 7 bases from J, with 8 bases between.

This chain uses TRBV29-1 with TRBJ2-5; the match to TRBD2 covers 8 bases. The J call is in doubt because the DNA end fits TRBJ2-7 better. Germline V gene data show CDR1 as SQVTM and CDR2 as ANQGSEA. The CDR3 runs to 13 residues. CDR3 sequence: CSVQGLGAYEQYF. The CDR3 DNA is TGCAGCGTACAGGGACTAGGCGCCTACGAGCAGTACTTC.

This rearrangement joins TRBV5-4 to TRBJ2-7; 7 bases fit TRBD2. Trimming cost V 2 bases and J 2 bases; bases outside gene matches: 1. CDR1 is SGHNT, CDR2 YYREEE, per germline (reference sequence). CDR3 length: 13 amino acids. The CDR3 sequence: CASSLSGAYEQYF. The CDR3 region has the DNA TGTGCCAGCAGCTTAAGCGGGGCCTACGAGCAGTACTTC.

The sample holds a few counts of this clone. The V gene is TRBV6-5, the J gene TRBJ2-7; 8 bases are a match to TRBD2. CDR3 size: 13 residues. Germline V gives CDR1 MNHEY, CDR2 SVGAGI. Trimming took 7 bases from V and 6 from J; bases not matched to a gene: 8. CDR3 amino acids: CASKTGGASEQYF. Written as DNA, the CDR3 is TGTGCCAGCAAGACCGGGGGGGCCTCCGAGCAGTACTTC.

The chain links TRBV5-6 to TRBJ1-6, with TRBD1 matching over 9 bases. V lost 0 bases to trimming and J lost 6 bases; unmatched junction nucleotides: 4. CDR3 length: 16 amino acids. CDR1 and CDR2 from the germline V gene are SGHDT and YYEEEE. The CDR3 loop reads CASSLVAGQGNSPLHF. CDR3 coding DNA: TGTGCCAGCAGCTTGGTTGCGGGACAGGGTAATTCACCCCTCCACTTT.

The rearrangement links TRBV5-4 to TRBJ1-1, with D perhaps matching TRBD1 (5 bases). Germline CDR1 and CDR2: SGHNT and YYREEE (reference sequence). This CDR3 is built from 12 residues. Trimming left V 3 bases short and J 7 bases short, with 10 bases between. CDR3 DNA: TGTGCCAGCAGCTACCAGGGAAATGAAGCTTTCTTT. This codes for CASSYQGNEAFF.

The V gene is TRBV7-9, the J gene TRBJ1-4, with TRBD1 as a possible D gene (6 bases). Germline V gene data show CDR1 as SEHNR and CDR2 as FQNEAQ (reference sequence). This CDR3 has 14 residues. V was pared by 4 bases and J by 4 bases, with 10 bases between. CDR3 coding DNA: TGTGCCAGCAGCTCAGGGGCTGGTAATGAAAAACTGTTTTTT. This codes for CASSSGAGNEKLFF.

This chain links TRBV5-4 with TRBJ1-3, with D uncertain. CDR1 is SGHNT and CDR2 is YYREEE in the germline V gene (reference sequence). The CDR3 is made up of 14 amino acids. Trimming shortened V by 0 bases and J by 2 bases, and 6 bases separated the two germline ends. The CDR3 protein is CASSLGGPGNTIYF. In nucleotides, the CDR3 is TGTGCCAGCAGCTTGGGAGGGCCTGGAAACACCATATATTTT.

This chain links TRBV9 with TRBJ2-3; no reliable D call. Germline V CDR1 and CDR2: SGDLS, YYNGEE. The CDR3 sequence is 14 residues long. With 4 bases removed from V and 4 bases from J, the gap between germline ends came to 13 bases. The CDR3 nucleotides are TGTGCCAGCAGCTTTAGTGGTTATGCAGATACGCAGTATTTT. Translation: CASSFSGYADTQYF. Based on the CDR3 plus reference TRBV9 and TRBJ2-3, the full variable domain is DSGVTQTPKHLITATGQRVTLRCSPRSGDLSVYWYQQSLDQGLQFLIQYYNGEERAKGNILERFSAQQFPDLHSELNLSSLELGDSALYFCASSFSGYADTQYFGPGTRLTVL.

This clone was detected a few times. The CDR3 bases are TGTGCCAGCAGCCCGGATGGGGCTGGTGGAAACACCATATATTTT. Protein: CASSPDGAGGNTIYF. The V and J genes are TRBV6-1 and TRBJ1-3; D is possibly TRBD1 (5 bases). The germline V gene has CDR1 MNHNS and CDR2 SASEGT. V was clipped by 6 bases and J by 3 bases, with 15 bases between them. CDR3 length equals 15 residues.

The gene calls are TRBV7-2 and TRBJ2-1; TRBD2 matches at 7 bases. There are 12 residues in the CDR3. V lost 5 bases to trimming and J lost 10 bases; unmatched junction nucleotides: 5. Germline V gene sequence: CDR1 SGHTA, CDR2 FQGNSA. CDR3 residues: CASSRPGLEQFF. In DNA form, the CDR3 reads TGTGCCAGCAGCCGACCGGGACTAGAGCAGTTCTTC.

This clone was observed a single time. The V gene is TRBV12-5, the J gene TRBJ2-7, with D maybe TRBD1 (5 bases). The CDR3 contains 12 residues. Per the germline V gene, CDR1 is LGHNT and CDR2 is FRNRAP. The germline V and J ends were trimmed by 3 bases and 6 bases, with 9 bases remaining between them. The DNA for the CDR3 is TGTGCTAGTGGTTTCCCAGGGTCCGAGCAGTACTTC. It specifies CASGFPGSEQYF.

The J gene is TRBJ2-7, the V gene TRBV7-9, with no clear D. Germline V gene data show CDR1 as SEHNR and CDR2 as FQNEAQ (reference sequence). V was pared by 6 bases and J by 3 bases, with 12 bases between. This CDR3 has 13 amino acids. The CDR3 spells CASSSDNYYEQYF. In DNA form, the CDR3 reads TGTGCCAGCAGTAGTGACAATTACTACGAGCAGTACTTC.

This chain links TRBV5-8 with TRBJ2-6, with 8 bases lining up with TRBD2. CDR3 length: 19 residues. From germline, CDR1 is SGHTS and CDR2 YDEGEE. The V gene end was trimmed by 0 bases and the J gene end by 3 bases; junction bases not matched to a gene: 11. This chain's CDR3 is CASSLDGGGRIDGANVLTF. The CDR3 nucleotides read TGTGCCAGCAGCTTGGACGGGGGGGGCAGAATCGATGGGGCCAACGTCCTGACTTTC.

This sequence joins TRBV5-4 and TRBJ2-7, with TRBD1 matching 10 bases. V was pared by 2 bases and J by 7 bases, with 6 bases of the junction left unmatched. From germline, CDR1 is SGHNT and CDR2 YYREEE (reference sequence). This CDR3 comprises 14 residues. The CDR3 sequence: CASSFDRGLREQYF. The CDR3 nucleotides read TGTGCCAGCAGCTTCGACAGGGGGCTTAGGGAGCAGTACTTC. The entire variable domain, with the rest obtained from reference TRBV5-4 and TRBJ2-7, is as follows: ETGVTQSPTHLIKTRGQQVTLRCSSQSGHNTVSWYQQALGQGPQFIFQYYREEENGRGNFPPRFSGLQFPNYSSELNVNALELDDSALYLCASSFDRGLREQYFGPGTRLTVT.

J is TRBJ2-1 and V is TRBV2; D perhaps matches TRBD2 (7 bases). The germline V gene encodes CDR1 SNHLY and CDR2 FYNNEI. V lost 2 bases to trimming and J lost 0 bases, with 17 bases between them. CDR3 length equals 18 residues. The CDR3 protein is CASSESSPRGRSYNEQFF. In nucleotides, the CDR3 is TGTGCCAGCAGTGAATCTTCCCCGCGGGGGCGCTCCTACAATGAGCAGTTCTTC.

This clone was seen once. This rearrangement joins TRBV11-3 to TRBJ2-7, with TRBD1 matching over 7 bases. CDR1 SGHNT and CDR2 YENEEA come from the germline V gene. The CDR3 runs 13 residues. With V trimmed by 5 bases and J by 4 bases, 5 bases remained unmatched. CDR3 protein: CASSQGQMYEQYF. In nucleotides, the CDR3 is TGTGCCAGCAGCCAGGGACAGATGTACGAGCAGTACTTC.

J is TRBJ2-1 and V is TRBV18, with 8 bases that match TRBD2. The CDR3 runs 16 residues. The germline V gene encodes CDR1 KGHSH and CDR2 LQKENI. The ends lost 3 bases at V and 4 bases at J; junction bases unmatched: 8. CDR3 sequence: CASSPAGTRAYNEQFF. Here the CDR3 DNA reads TGTGCCAGCTCACCGGCAGGGACTAGGGCTTACAATGAGCAGTTCTTC.

In its sample, this clone was seen once. This chain uses TRBV7-9 with TRBJ1-2; 12 nucleotides line up with TRBD1. CDR3 size: 17 residues. J lost 5 bases, V lost 1 base, and 8 bases had no gene match. Per germline, CDR1 SEHNR and CDR2 FQNEAQ (reference sequence). CDR3 region: CASSLGSGQGARYGYTF. CDR3 bases: TGTGCCAGCAGCTTAGGGTCGGGACAGGGGGCGCGTTATGGCTACACCTTC.

V usage is TRBV18 and J usage is TRBJ2-7; 7 nucleotides match TRBD1. Trimming removed 3 bases from V and 2 bases from J; junction bases left unmatched: 10. Germline CDR1 is KGHSH and CDR2 is LQKENI. CDR3 length: 16 amino acids. CDR3 sequence reads: CASSPQATGSTYEQYF. CDR3 DNA sequence: TGTGCCAGCTCACCCCAGGCGACAGGGAGTACCTACGAGCAGTACTTC.

This chain joins TRBV6-1 and TRBJ1-4; perhaps TRBD1 as D (5 bases). In germline, CDR1 is MNHNS, CDR2 SASEGT. The CDR3 is 14 amino acids. V was trimmed by 6 bases and J by 0 bases, leaving 8 bases between them. This CDR3 reads CASSPTATNEKLFF. In nucleotides, the CDR3 is TGTGCCAGCAGCCCGACAGCAACTAATGAAAAACTGTTTTTT.

The CDR3 DNA follows: TGTGCCAGTAGGACTCTGGACTCCACCTATAATTCACCCCTCCACTTT. This encodes CASRTLDSTYNSPLHF. The V and J genes are TRBV19 and TRBJ1-6; D remains ambiguous. The germline CDR1 and CDR2 sequences are LNHDA and SQIVND (reference sequence). The V and J ends lost 6 bases and 2 bases respectively, with 14 bases between them. The CDR3 is made up of 16 amino acids.

The chain employs TRBV18 and TRBJ2-5, with 7 bases aligning to TRBD1. The CDR3 has 14 amino acids. After removal of 4 bases from V and 1 base from J, the junction contained 3 bases not matched to a gene. CDR1 and CDR2 (germline): KGHSH, LQKENI. CDR3: CASSHRDSQETQYF. The CDR3 DNA reads TGTGCCAGCTCACATCGGGACAGCCAAGAGACCCAGTACTTC.

This sequence joins TRBV30 and TRBJ2-7; 9 bases are shared with TRBD1. This CDR3 region has 13 residues. Germline-derived CDR1 and CDR2 are GTSNPN and SVGIG (reference sequence). V lost 4 bases and J lost 4; bases outside the gene matches: 5. The CDR3 DNA follows: TGTGCCTGGACACGGGACAGGGCGTACGAGCAGTACTTC. Translating it yields CAWTRDRAYEQYF.